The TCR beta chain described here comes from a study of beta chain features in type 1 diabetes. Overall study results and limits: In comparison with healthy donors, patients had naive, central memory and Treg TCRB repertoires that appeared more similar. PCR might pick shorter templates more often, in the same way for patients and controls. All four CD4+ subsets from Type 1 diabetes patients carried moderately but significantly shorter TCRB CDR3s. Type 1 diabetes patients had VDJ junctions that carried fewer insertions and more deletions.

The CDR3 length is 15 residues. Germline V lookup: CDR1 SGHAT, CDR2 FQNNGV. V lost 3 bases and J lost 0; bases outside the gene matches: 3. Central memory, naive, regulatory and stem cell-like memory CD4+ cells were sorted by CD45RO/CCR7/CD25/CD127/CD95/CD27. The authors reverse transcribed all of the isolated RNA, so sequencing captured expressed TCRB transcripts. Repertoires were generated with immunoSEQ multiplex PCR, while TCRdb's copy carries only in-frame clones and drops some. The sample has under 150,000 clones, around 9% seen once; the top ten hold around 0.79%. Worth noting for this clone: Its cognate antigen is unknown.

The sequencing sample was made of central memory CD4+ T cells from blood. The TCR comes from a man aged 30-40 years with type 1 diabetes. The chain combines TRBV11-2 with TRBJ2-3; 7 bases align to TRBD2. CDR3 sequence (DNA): TGTGCCAGCAGCTTCAGCGGGACTAGCACAGATACGCAGTATTTT. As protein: CASSFSGTSTDTQYF.